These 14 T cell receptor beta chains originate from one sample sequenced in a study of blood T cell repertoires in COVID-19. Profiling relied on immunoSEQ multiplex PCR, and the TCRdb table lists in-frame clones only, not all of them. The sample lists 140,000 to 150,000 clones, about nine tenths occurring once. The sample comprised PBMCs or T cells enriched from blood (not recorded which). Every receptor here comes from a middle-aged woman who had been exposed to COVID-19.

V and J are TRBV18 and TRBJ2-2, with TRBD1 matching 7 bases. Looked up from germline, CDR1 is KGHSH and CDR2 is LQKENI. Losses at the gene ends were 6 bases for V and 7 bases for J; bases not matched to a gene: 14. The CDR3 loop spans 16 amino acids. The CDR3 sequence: CASSPNPQGRSGELFF. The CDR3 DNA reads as TGTGCCAGCTCGCCAAATCCACAGGGGCGGAGCGGGGAGCTGTTTTTT.

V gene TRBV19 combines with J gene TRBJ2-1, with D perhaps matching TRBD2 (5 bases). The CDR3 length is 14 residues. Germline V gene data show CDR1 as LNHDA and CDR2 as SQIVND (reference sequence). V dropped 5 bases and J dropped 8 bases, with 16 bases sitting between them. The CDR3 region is CASSLGLLRDEQFF. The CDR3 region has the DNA TGTGCCAGTAGTCTAGGTCTTCTGAGGGATGAGCAGTTCTTC.

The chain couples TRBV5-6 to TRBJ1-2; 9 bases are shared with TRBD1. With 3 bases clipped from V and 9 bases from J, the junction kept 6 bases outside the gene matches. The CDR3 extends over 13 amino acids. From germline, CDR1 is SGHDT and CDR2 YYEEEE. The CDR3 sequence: CASSSNRGHSYTF. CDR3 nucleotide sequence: TGTGCCAGCAGCTCCAACAGGGGGCATAGCTACACCTTC.

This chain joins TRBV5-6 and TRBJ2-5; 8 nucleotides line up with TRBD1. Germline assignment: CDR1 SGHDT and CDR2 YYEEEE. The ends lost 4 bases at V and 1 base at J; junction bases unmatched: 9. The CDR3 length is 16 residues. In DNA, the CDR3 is TGTGCCAGCAGCAAAAGGACAGGGTGGGGCCAAGAGACCCAGTACTTC. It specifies CASSKRTGWGQETQYF.

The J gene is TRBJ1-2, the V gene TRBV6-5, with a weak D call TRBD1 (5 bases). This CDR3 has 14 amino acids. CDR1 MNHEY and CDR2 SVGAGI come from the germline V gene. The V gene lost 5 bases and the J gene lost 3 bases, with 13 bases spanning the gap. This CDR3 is CASSRGGTYYGYTF. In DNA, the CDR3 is TGTGCCAGCAGTCGGGGAGGGACCTACTATGGCTACACCTTC.

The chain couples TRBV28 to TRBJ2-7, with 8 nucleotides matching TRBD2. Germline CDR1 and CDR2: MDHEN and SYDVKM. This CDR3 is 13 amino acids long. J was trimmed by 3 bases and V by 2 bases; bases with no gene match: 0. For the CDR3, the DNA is TGTGCCAGCAGTTTAGCGGGAGGCTACGAGCAGTACTTC. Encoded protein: CASSLAGGYEQYF.

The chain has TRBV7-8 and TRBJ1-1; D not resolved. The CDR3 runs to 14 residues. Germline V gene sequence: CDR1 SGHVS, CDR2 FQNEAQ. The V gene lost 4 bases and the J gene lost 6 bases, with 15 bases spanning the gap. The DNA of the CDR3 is TGTGCCAGCAGCTCCACTTACGTGGCGGCTGAAGCTTTCTTT. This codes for CASSSTYVAAEAFF.

The CDR3 bases are TGCGCCAGCAGCCAGGCCCGGGACACTAGAGGGGAAAAACTGTTTTTT. It specifies CASSQARDTRGEKLFF. This chain links TRBV4-1 with TRBJ1-4; TRBD1 might be the D (6 bases). This CDR3 is 16 amino acids long. Per the germline V gene, CDR1 is MGHRA and CDR2 is YSYEKL. The V end was cut by 3 bases, the J end by 8 bases, with 19 bases between.

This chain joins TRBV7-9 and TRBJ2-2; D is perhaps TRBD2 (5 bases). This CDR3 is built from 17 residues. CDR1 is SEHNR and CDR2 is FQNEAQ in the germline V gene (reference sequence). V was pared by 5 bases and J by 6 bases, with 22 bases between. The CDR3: CASSPMGTGNKAGELFF. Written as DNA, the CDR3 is TGTGCCAGCAGCCCGATGGGTACGGGGAATAAGGCCGGGGAGCTGTTTTTT.

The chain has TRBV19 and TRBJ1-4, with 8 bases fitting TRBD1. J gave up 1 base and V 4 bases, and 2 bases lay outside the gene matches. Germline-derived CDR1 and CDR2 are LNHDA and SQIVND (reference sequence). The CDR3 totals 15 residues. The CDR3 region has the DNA TGTGCCAGTAGTAACGGACAGGGAACTAATGAAAAACTGTTTTTT. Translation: CASSNGQGTNEKLFF.

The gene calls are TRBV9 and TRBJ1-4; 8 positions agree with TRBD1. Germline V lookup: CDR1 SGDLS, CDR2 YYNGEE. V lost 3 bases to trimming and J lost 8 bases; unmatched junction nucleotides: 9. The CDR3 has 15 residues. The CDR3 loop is CASSGRTGRGEKLFF. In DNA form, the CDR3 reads TGTGCCAGCAGCGGGCGGACAGGGAGGGGCGAAAAACTGTTTTTT.

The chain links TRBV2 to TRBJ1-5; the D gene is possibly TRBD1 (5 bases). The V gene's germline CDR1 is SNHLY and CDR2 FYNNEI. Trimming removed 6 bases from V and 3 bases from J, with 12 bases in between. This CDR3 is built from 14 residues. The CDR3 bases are TGTGCCAGCAGCCGGCGGACAAACAATCAGCCCCAGCATTTT. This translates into CASSRRTNNQPQHF.

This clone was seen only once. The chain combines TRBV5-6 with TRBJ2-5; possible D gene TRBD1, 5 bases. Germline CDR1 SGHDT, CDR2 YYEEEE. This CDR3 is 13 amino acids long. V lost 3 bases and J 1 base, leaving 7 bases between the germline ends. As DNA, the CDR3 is TGTGCCAGCAGCTGGGGCGGCCAAGAGACCCAGTACTTC. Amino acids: CASSWGGQETQYF.

CDR3 amino acids: CASSDQTGGQQFF. The CDR3 DNA follows: TGTGCCAGCAGCGACCAAACAGGGGGCCAGCAGTTCTTC. The chain employs TRBV7-3 and TRBJ2-1, with TRBD1 matching over 9 bases. Per the germline V gene, CDR1 is SGHTA and CDR2 is FQGTGA. The CDR3 contains 13 residues. The trim removed 5 bases at V and 11 bases at J, leaving 7 bases unmatched.